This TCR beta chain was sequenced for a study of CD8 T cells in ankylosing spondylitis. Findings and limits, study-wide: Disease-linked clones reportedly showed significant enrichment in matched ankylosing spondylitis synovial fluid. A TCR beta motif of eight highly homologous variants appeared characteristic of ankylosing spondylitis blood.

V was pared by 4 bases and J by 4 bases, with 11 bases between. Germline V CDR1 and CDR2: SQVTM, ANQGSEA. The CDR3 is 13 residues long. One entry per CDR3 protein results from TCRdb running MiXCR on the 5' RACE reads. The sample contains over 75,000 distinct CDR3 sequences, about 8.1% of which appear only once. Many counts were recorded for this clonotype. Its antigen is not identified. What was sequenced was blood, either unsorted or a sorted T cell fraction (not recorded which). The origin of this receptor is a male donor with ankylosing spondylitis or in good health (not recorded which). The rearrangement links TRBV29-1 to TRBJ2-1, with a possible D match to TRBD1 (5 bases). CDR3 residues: CSVGDRPYNEQFF. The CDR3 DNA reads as TGCAGCGTTGGAGACAGACCTTACAATGAGCAGTTCTTC.